What follows are 30 T cell receptor beta chains derived from one specimen sequenced in a study of OX40 agonist ivuxolimab in advanced cancers. Produced via immunoSEQ multiplex PCR; TCRdb's table is partial and in-frame only. The repertoire holds about 68,000 clones, with more than 75% as singletons. The specimen comprised CD4+ or CD8+ T cells sorted from blood, sampled in a trial of the OX40 agonist ivuxolimab. The receptors originated from an adult with an advanced solid tumor such as melanoma, head and neck, liver or kidney cancer.

This rearrangement joins TRBV6-5 to TRBJ2-2; TRBD1 matches 8 bases. Germline values: CDR1 MNHEY, CDR2 SVGAGI. V gave up 7 bases and J gave up 1 base; unmatched junction bases: 5. The CDR3 has 15 amino acids. CDR3 in DNA: TGTGCCAGCACCCAGGGACAGGTGAACACCGGGGAGCTGTTTTTT. This codes for CASTQGQVNTGELFF.

The rearrangement joins TRBV27 to TRBJ2-7; 7 positions agree with TRBD1. The V gene end was trimmed by 9 bases and the J gene end by 0 bases; junction bases not matched to a gene: 5. Germline V gene sequence: CDR1 MNHEY, CDR2 SMNVEV (reference sequence). The CDR3 runs to 13 residues. The CDR3 spells CASRQGLSYEQYF. Written as DNA, the CDR3 is TGTGCCAGTCGACAGGGTCTCTCCTACGAGCAGTACTTC.

The chain carries TRBV11-2 and TRBJ2-2; D is unresolved. From germline, CDR1 is SGHAT and CDR2 FQNNGV. This CDR3 spans 14 amino acids. V lost 2 bases and J lost 4, with 8 bases in between. CDR3 coding DNA: TGTGCCAGCAGCTTATCATGGCTCACCGGGGAGCTGTTTTTT. It is translated as CASSLSWLTGELFF. Full variable domain (missing parts from reference TRBV11-2 and TRBJ2-2): EAGVAQSPRYKIIEKRQSVAFWCNPISGHATLYWYQQILGQGPKLLIQFQNNGVVDDSQLPKDRFSAERLKGVDSTLKIQPAKLEDSAVYLCASSLSWLTGELFFGEGSRLTVL.

The chain recombines TRBV10-3 with TRBJ2-5, with D tentatively TRBD1 or TRBD2 (5 bases each). The CDR3 is 15 residues long. Germline values: CDR1 ENHRY, CDR2 SYGVKD. V shed 0 bases and J shed 5 bases, with 13 bases lying between them. The CDR3 DNA reads TGTGCCATCAGTGAGTCCACGGGGCCTCAGGAGACCCAGTACTTC. This encodes CAISESTGPQETQYF.

This sequence joins TRBV7-6 and TRBJ2-2; 8 bases line up with TRBD2. The junction had 7 bases not matched to a gene; V was cut back by 1 base and J by 3 bases. Per the germline V gene, CDR1 is SGHVS and CDR2 is FNYEAQ. This CDR3 region has 17 residues. The CDR3 DNA is TGTGCCAGCAGCTTAGGAGAAGGGACTAGGGACACCGGGGAGCTGTTTTTT. The encoded protein is CASSLGEGTRDTGELFF.

The V gene is TRBV7-2, the J gene TRBJ1-4; TRBD1 agrees at 8 bases. The CDR3 totals 15 residues. Germline V lookup: CDR1 SGHTA, CDR2 FQGNSA. Germline trimming cut 5 bases from V and 3 bases from J; bases unmatched to any gene: 5. The CDR3 DNA is TGTGCCAGCAGCCCGCAGGGGGCTGCTAATGAAAAACTGTTTTTT. This translates into CASSPQGAANEKLFF.

The rearrangement joins TRBV5-1 to TRBJ2-5; no definite D call. Germline V gives CDR1 SGHRS, CDR2 YFSETQ. The CDR3 is 14 amino acids. Trimming cost V 0 bases and J 1 base, with 7 bases left between them. DNA of the CDR3: TGCGCCAGCAGCTTGGCACGGCTCCAAGAGACCCAGTACTTC. Translated, it gives CASSLARLQETQYF.

This chain uses TRBV9 with TRBJ1-4; a weak D match, TRBD1 (5 bases). The CDR3 runs 15 residues. Germline V gene sequence: CDR1 SGDLS, CDR2 YYNGEE. Trimming took 3 bases from V and 0 from J, leaving 9 bases between them. The CDR3 is CASSGEQATNEKLFF. The CDR3 coding sequence is TGTGCCAGCAGCGGGGAACAGGCAACTAATGAAAAACTGTTTTTT. Using reference TRBV9 and TRBJ1-4 for the parts outside the CDR3, the full variable domain is DSGVTQTPKHLITATGQRVTLRCSPRSGDLSVYWYQQSLDQGLQFLIQYYNGEERAKGNILERFSAQQFPDLHSELNLSSLELGDSALYFCASSGEQATNEKLFFGSGTQLSVL.

This chain joins TRBV5-1 and TRBJ2-1, with a tentative D call TRBD2 (6 bases). Between the trimmed V and J ends, which lost 0 bases and 3 bases, there was a span of 13 bases. The CDR3 spans 16 residues. In germline, CDR1 is SGHRS, CDR2 YFSETQ. The CDR3 coding sequence is TGCGCCAGCAGCTTGGTAGCCCAGGAGGGCTACAATGAGCAGTTCTTC. Its translation is CASSLVAQEGYNEQFF.

As DNA, the CDR3 is TGTGCCAGCAGCTTTTGGGGCCAAACTGAAGCTTTCTTT. This sequence encodes CASSFWGQTEAFF. The chain links TRBV7-2 to TRBJ1-1, with TRBD1 as a possible D gene (5 bases). The CDR3 length is 13 residues. The V end was cut by 3 bases, the J end by 5 bases, with 10 bases between. CDR1 is SGHTA and CDR2 is FQGNSA in the germline V gene.

This clone was seen a few times. Other DNA variants within this sample encode the same CDR3. This chain connects TRBV7-2 to TRBJ1-2, with 7 bases lining up with TRBD1. The CDR3 has 13 residues. V lost 5 bases, J lost 6 bases, and 6 bases stayed unmatched. Germline CDR1 and CDR2: SGHTA and FQGNSA. The CDR3, as DNA: TGTGCCAGCAGCCAATCAGGGGGAAATGGCTACACCTTC. Its translation is CASSQSGGNGYTF.

The J gene is TRBJ1-2, the V gene TRBV11-2, with TRBD1 matching 8 bases. The CDR3 is 15 amino acids. CDR1 SGHAT and CDR2 FQNNGV come from the germline V gene. V was clipped by 0 bases and J by 5 bases; unmatched bases: 5. The CDR3, as DNA: TGTGCCAGCAGCTTAGATAGGACAGGGAGTTATGGCTACACCTTC. This gives the protein CASSLDRTGSYGYTF.

The chain links TRBV5-6 to TRBJ2-4; D possibly corresponds to TRBD2 (5 bases). The CDR3 length is 17 residues. Germline V gene sequence: CDR1 SGHDT, CDR2 YYEEEE. V lost 0 bases and J 0 bases, leaving 13 bases between the germline ends. The CDR3 here is CASSLVGQDLAKNIQYF. For the CDR3, the DNA is TGTGCCAGCAGCTTGGTCGGGCAGGACTTAGCCAAAAACATTCAGTACTTC.

The CDR3 DNA is TGTGCCAGCTCACCGCGAACCTCCTCTGGAAACACCATATATTTT. It codes for CASSPRTSSGNTIYF. V gene TRBV18 combines with J gene TRBJ1-3; D gene uncertain. CDR1 is KGHSH and CDR2 is LQKENI in the germline V gene. Trimming removed 3 bases at V and 0 bases at J, with 9 bases between. CDR3 length: 15 residues.

The V gene is TRBV5-4, the J gene TRBJ1-1, with TRBD1 as a possible D gene (5 bases). This CDR3 contains 13 residues. V was trimmed by 2 bases and J by 4 bases, leaving 9 bases between them. The germline V gene has CDR1 SGHNT and CDR2 YYREEE (reference sequence). DNA for the CDR3: TGTGCCAGCAGCTTTGGGGGGGGCACTGAAGCTTTCTTT. Protein sequence: CASSFGGGTEAFF.

The sample holds a few counts of this clone. This chain links TRBV19 with TRBJ1-2; unclear D gene. V was clipped by 10 bases and J by 3 bases, with 21 bases between them. CDR1 is LNHDA, CDR2 SQIVND, per germline (reference sequence). The CDR3 loop spans 15 amino acids. The CDR3, as DNA: TGTGCCATCCTTAGGACCTCACCTGACGACTATGGCTACACCTTC. Translated: CAILRTSPDDYGYTF. The full variable domain, completed using reference TRBV19 and TRBJ1-2, is DGGITQSPKYLFRKEGQNVTLSCEQNLNHDAMYWYRQDPGQGLRLIYYSQIVNDFQKGDIAEGYSVSREKKESFPLTVTSAQKNPTAFYLCAILRTSPDDYGYTFGSGTRLTVV.

This chain uses TRBV7-9 with TRBJ1-1; no clear D. Germline V gene lookup returns CDR1 SEHNR and CDR2 FQNEAQ (reference sequence). V was cut by 3 bases and J by 11 bases, with 13 bases left in between. The CDR3 has 12 amino acids. For the CDR3, the DNA is TGTGCCAGCAGCTTGAGGGAAATTCGCGCTTTCTTT. It is translated as CASSLREIRAFF.

In its sample, this clone was seen once. The chain is built from TRBV19 and TRBJ2-1, with 8 nucleotides matching TRBD2. With 1 base clipped from V and 6 bases from J, the junction kept 11 bases outside the gene matches. Per germline, CDR1 LNHDA and CDR2 SQIVND (reference sequence). This CDR3 is built from 17 residues. CDR3 amino acids: CASSIGWAGGGTNEQFF. In nucleotides, the CDR3 is TGTGCCAGTAGTATAGGATGGGCGGGGGGAGGTACCAATGAGCAGTTCTTC.

The chain is built from TRBV5-1 and TRBJ2-5; maybe TRBD1 (6 bases). The assigned J gene may be wrong: the sequence end matches TRBJ2-7 better. The length of the CDR3 is 13 residues. CDR1 is SGHRS and CDR2 is YFSETQ in the germline V gene. The CDR3 reads CASSLQGPYEQYF. The DNA for the CDR3 is TGCGCCAGCAGCTTGCAGGGGCCCTACGAGCAGTACTTC.

This clone was found once. The J gene is TRBJ2-7, the V gene TRBV29-1, with TRBD1 identical over 11 bases. V lost 4 bases to trimming and J lost 1 base; unmatched junction nucleotides: 3. Germline assignment: CDR1 SQVTM and CDR2 ANQGSEA. The CDR3 sequence is 14 residues long. The CDR3 coding sequence is TGCAGCGTTGGGACAGGGGGCGTTTCCTACGAGCAGTACTTC. This sequence encodes CSVGTGGVSYEQYF.

The rearrangement links TRBV7-2 to TRBJ2-7; no definite D call. V lost 1 base, J lost 9 bases, and 16 bases lay in between. Germline V gene lookup returns CDR1 SGHTA and CDR2 FQGNSA. CDR3 length: 14 residues. CDR3: CASSLVVAGFGQYF. The CDR3 DNA is TGTGCCAGCAGCTTAGTCGTGGCAGGATTTGGGCAGTACTTC.

The rearrangement uses TRBV18 and TRBJ1-2; possible D gene TRBD1, 6 bases. CDR1 and CDR2 from the germline V gene are KGHSH and LQKENI. The CDR3 loop spans 18 amino acids. The V end was cut by 3 bases, the J end by 0 bases, with 20 bases between. CDR3 nucleotides: TGTGCCAGCTCACCGTGGACAGCTTCTCCCTCGGCTAACTATGGCTACACCTTC. Residues: CASSPWTASPSANYGYTF.

The V and J genes are TRBV7-9 and TRBJ1-1; D perhaps matches TRBD1 (6 bases). This CDR3 spans 16 amino acids. V gave up 1 base and J gave up 0 bases, with 12 bases separating them. CDR1 is SEHNR, CDR2 FQNEAQ, per germline (reference sequence). CDR3 in amino acids: CASSLDGGRMNTEAFF. CDR3 coding DNA: TGTGCCAGCAGCTTAGATGGGGGGCGGATGAACACTGAAGCTTTCTTT.

This clone turned up a few times. V is TRBV6-1 and J is TRBJ2-7; no clear D gene. V was clipped by 0 bases and J by 2 bases, with 11 bases between them. This CDR3 has 15 residues. Germline CDR1 MNHNS, CDR2 SASEGT. CDR3 coding DNA: TGTGCCAGCAGTGAAGCGCCAAACGGAGCCTACGAGCAGTACTTC. Protein sequence: CASSEAPNGAYEQYF.

The chain employs TRBV6-6 and TRBJ1-1, with 7 bases fitting TRBD1. V was clipped by 2 bases and J by 10 bases; unmatched bases: 7. From germline, CDR1 is MNHNY and CDR2 SVGAGI (reference sequence). This CDR3 contains 13 residues. The CDR3 nucleotides are TGTGCCAGCAGTTACAGGGACAGAGAGAGAGCTTTCTTT. It yields the protein CASSYRDRERAFF.

This clone was found once. This chain uses TRBV19 with TRBJ1-5; maybe TRBD1 (5 bases). V lost 5 bases to trimming and J lost 4 bases, with 18 bases between them. Germline V gene data show CDR1 as LNHDA and CDR2 as SQIVND (reference sequence). The CDR3 runs to 16 residues. The CDR3 coding sequence is TGTGCCAGTAGTTACCCGGGGGGTACTGGTAATCAGCCCCAGCATTTT. It specifies CASSYPGGTGNQPQHF.

V gene TRBV5-5 combines with J gene TRBJ2-7; the match to TRBD2 covers 9 bases. The ends lost 2 bases at V and 0 bases at J; junction bases unmatched: 3. CDR3 length: 15 amino acids. Germline V gives CDR1 SGHKS, CDR2 YYEKEE (reference sequence). The CDR3 here is CASSFSGGSSYEQYF. In DNA form, the CDR3 reads TGTGCCAGCAGCTTCAGCGGGGGGAGCTCCTACGAGCAGTACTTC.

The V and J genes are TRBV4-3 and TRBJ1-2, with D unclear. V lost 0 bases and J lost 8, with 10 bases in between. CDR3 length: 13 amino acids. From germline, CDR1 is LGHNA and CDR2 YSLEER. The CDR3 bases are TGCGCCAGCAGCCAAGATCTGTGGGGAGGCTACACCTTC. This encodes CASSQDLWGGYTF.

This clone has a handful of counts. The chain couples TRBV29-1 to TRBJ1-5; TRBD1 agrees at 7 bases. CDR1 is SQVTM and CDR2 is ANQGSEA in the germline V gene. This CDR3 region has 12 residues. V shed 7 bases and J 3 bases; nucleotides not matched to a gene: 3. The CDR3 protein is CSAGTANQPQHF. CDR3 in DNA: TGCAGCGCTGGGACAGCCAATCAGCCCCAGCATTTT.

This sequence joins TRBV7-2 and TRBJ2-7, with D unclear. Germline V gene sequence: CDR1 SGHTA, CDR2 FQGNSA. Deletions cut 4 bases from V and 6 bases from J, with 19 bases between. This CDR3 contains 15 residues. CDR3: CASSSSPRVLREQYF. The CDR3 region has the DNA TGTGCCAGCAGCTCCTCCCCCAGAGTTCTTCGCGAGCAGTACTTC.